This TCR beta chain was sequenced in a study of shared clonotypes between healthy human individuals. For the study at large: Donors had three CD4 naive, three CD4 memory, two CD8 naive and one CD8 memory plate apiece.

Several immunoSEQ plates held equal portions of the genomic DNA taken from each subset. Sequencing was performed with immunoSEQ multiplex PCR; in TCRdb, only in-frame clones are kept and a portion is missing. This table holds fewer than 3 million clones, about nine tenths found once. As regards this clone: The antigen remains unidentified.

J was trimmed by 3 bases and V by 4 bases; bases with no gene match: 6. Germline CDR1 reads SGHRS; CDR2 reads YFSETQ. The CDR3 totals 16 residues. General study findings and limits: Naive CD4 clonotype sharing across a few donors was approximately 5%. Across subsets, estimated richness was generally greater for naive than for memory populations.

This TCR came from a young man in good health. Some clones in this sample may be carry-over from other donors' samples. The sample comprised naive CD4+ T cells from PBMCs. Subset in this sample: CD45RA+ positively selected. The chain employs TRBV5-1 and TRBJ1-5, with TRBD1 matching over 11 bases. The CDR3 sequence is CASSVGTGGPNQPQHF. The DNA of the CDR3 is TGCGCCAGCAGCGTTGGGACAGGGGGACCCAATCAGCCCCAGCATTTT.